This T cell receptor beta chain was sequenced during a study of blood T cell repertoires in COVID-19. Clones were sequenced by immunoSEQ multiplex PCR, and TCRdb holds only the in-frame ones, with some missing. The table has 250,000 to 350,000 clones, about 89% seen once; the top ten hold approximately 2.1%. It was during active infection that Seattle patients were enrolled and then longitudinally followed. This TCR came from a woman in her twenties or thirties with COVID-19, enrolled during active disease. The sequenced sample was peripheral blood.

The CDR3 sequence: CATSRPGAGVADTQYF. The DNA for the CDR3 is TGTGCCACCAGCAGACCAGGGGCGGGAGTAGCAGATACGCAGTATTTT. This sequence joins TRBV15 and TRBJ2-3, with D tentatively TRBD2 (7 bases). Germline CDR1 and CDR2: LNHNV and YYDKDF (reference sequence). The CDR3 contains 16 residues. Trimming took off 2 bases at V and 4 bases at J, with 16 bases between the two ends.